This T cell receptor (beta chain) was identified during a study of blood T cell repertoires in COVID-19. Across the whole study: There were acute and convalescent COVID-19 samples, and they came from the United States, Italy and Spain. In each case, the material was cDNA or gDNA derived from T cells, B-cell-depleted T cells, or PBMCs.

While infection was still active, Seattle patients were enrolled and then followed longitudinally. In the original workflow: From reference gene primer amplification, estimates of nucleated cell counts were derived. The protocol was immunoSEQ multiplex PCR, while the TCRdb copy is restricted to in-frame clones and leaves out a portion. The V and J calls and the clone size are those of that table, but D and trimming were determined from the DNA. The sample lists about 170,000 clones, around 82% seen once, with 6.5% to 7.5% in the top ten. The sequenced material came from peripheral blood. The source is a man older than 75 with COVID-19, enrolled during active disease.

The DNA for the CDR3 is TGTGCCAGCAGCCGCCGAAGGGGGTTAACAATGAGGCAGTTCTTC. It is translated as CASSRRRGLTMRQFF. The rearrangement joins TRBV5-6 to TRBJ2-1; a possible D gene is TRBD1 (6 bases). Trimming removed 4 bases from V and 12 bases from J, with 23 bases in between. Germline V gene data show CDR1 as SGHDT and CDR2 as YYEEEE. CDR3 length: 15 amino acids.